Listed here are 23 T cell receptor beta chains from one sample, sequenced in a study of cytomegalovirus exposure and HLA in healthy donors (dated by TCRdb to between 2016 and 2019). Library preparation used the immunoSEQ multiplex PCR assay. For the multiplex PCR, a mixture combining 60 forward primers for TCR Vbeta segments and 13 reverse primers for TCR Jbeta segments was used. Entries here come from immuneACCESS through TCRdb and include only in-frame sequences with V and J called. Some clones fail to appear in such tables; in the studies checked, an unresolved V gene covers under half of the shortfall, and the cause of the remainder is unknown. The sample table contains roughly 170,000 clones; only one count was recorded for roughly four fifths of them. The ten largest clones take up around 2.6% of the sample. The sample taken for sequencing was PBMCs. The source is a female donor in good health and CMV-seronegative.

In its sample, this clone was seen once. The rearrangement links TRBV13 to TRBJ2-2; tentatively, D is TRBD1 (7 bases). The V gene's germline CDR1 is PRHDT and CDR2 FYEKMQ (reference sequence). The CDR3 consists of 15 residues. Trimming shortened V by 2 bases and J by 1 base, and 8 bases separated the two germline ends. CDR3 loop: CASSLQGGNTGELFF. CDR3 in DNA: TGTGCCAGCAGCTTACAGGGGGGGAACACCGGGGAGCTGTTTTTT.

The V call is TRBV9, the J call TRBJ2-3; 11 nucleotides match TRBD2. Germline V gives CDR1 SGDLS, CDR2 YYNGEE. Germline trimming cut 5 bases from V and 0 bases from J; bases unmatched to any gene: 5. The CDR3 consists of 16 residues. In DNA form, the CDR3 reads TGTGCCAGCAGTCCGTTAGCGGGAGGGAGCACAGATACGCAGTATTTT. The encoded protein is CASSPLAGGSTDTQYF.

There are a few counts of this clone. This chain connects TRBV7-3 to TRBJ2-2, with no clear D. V was shortened by 3 bases and J by 3 bases, with 2 bases between the two germline ends. CDR1 and CDR2 (germline): SGHTA, FQGTGA. The CDR3 sequence is 12 residues long. The CDR3 reads CASSFDTGELFF. CDR3 DNA: TGTGCCAGCAGCTTCGACACCGGGGAGCTGTTTTTT.

V and J are TRBV18 and TRBJ2-2; D unclear. CDR3 size: 13 residues. V gave up 4 bases and J gave up 8 bases, with 11 bases separating them. Looked up from germline, CDR1 is KGHSH and CDR2 is LQKENI. CDR3 region: CASSLEASGELFF. Written as DNA, the CDR3 is TGTGCCAGCTCACTTGAGGCCTCTGGGGAGCTGTTTTTT.

In this sample, this clone turned up once. This chain links TRBV11-3 with TRBJ2-1; D gene ambiguous. Germline lookup yields CDR1 SGHNT and CDR2 YENEEA. Between the trimmed V and J ends, which lost 1 base and 1 base, there was a span of 2 bases. This CDR3 is built from 13 residues. Written as DNA, the CDR3 is TGTGCCAGCAGCTTAGCTTCCTACAATGAGCAGTTCTTC. Residues: CASSLASYNEQFF.

V and J are TRBV7-8 and TRBJ1-5; D unresolved. The CDR3 totals 16 residues. V lost 5 bases and J 0 bases, leaving 14 bases between the germline ends. Germline loops: CDR1 SGHVS, CDR2 FQNEAQ. CDR3 nucleotide sequence: TGTGCCAGCAGCCGCAAGGGAGAGTATAGCAATCAGCCCCAGCATTTT. Translated: CASSRKGEYSNQPQHF.

The gene calls are TRBV11-2 and TRBJ1-6; D is unresolved. Germline assignment: CDR1 SGHAT and CDR2 FQNNGV. The CDR3 loop spans 19 amino acids. V gave up 2 bases and J gave up 1 base, with 18 bases separating them. In DNA form, the CDR3 reads TGTGCCAGCAGCTTAATTCAATCCGAGGGATGGTCCTATAATTCACCCCTCCACTTT. This codes for CASSLIQSEGWSYNSPLHF.

The J gene is TRBJ2-7, the V gene TRBV10-3; 7 nucleotides agree with TRBD2. The ends lost 3 bases at V and 2 bases at J; junction bases unmatched: 4. This CDR3 has 14 residues. The V gene's germline CDR1 is ENHRY and CDR2 SYGVKD. The chain's CDR3 is CAISERGRAYEQYF. CDR3 DNA sequence: TGTGCCATCAGTGAAAGAGGGAGGGCCTACGAGCAGTACTTC.

The rearrangement joins TRBV5-1 to TRBJ2-3, with a weak D call TRBD1 (6 bases). The length of the CDR3 is 15 residues. Germline assignment: CDR1 SGHRS and CDR2 YFSETQ. V gave up 8 bases and J gave up 0 bases, with 16 bases separating them. This chain's CDR3 is CASRGTPTSTDTQYF. The CDR3 DNA reads TGCGCCAGTAGGGGGACACCCACTAGCACAGATACGCAGTATTTT.

J is TRBJ2-5 and V is TRBV6-1, with 8 bases that match TRBD2. Germline V gene lookup returns CDR1 MNHNS and CDR2 SASEGT. J was trimmed by 5 bases and V by 8 bases; bases with no gene match: 10. This CDR3 contains 14 residues. The CDR3 loop is CASQPGGGRETQYF. CDR3 DNA: TGTGCCAGCCAACCGGGCGGGGGGAGGGAGACCCAGTACTTC.

A few counts support this clone. The gene calls are TRBV4-3 and TRBJ2-3; D call uncertain. Germline CDR1 and CDR2: LGHNA and YSLEER. Trimming left V 0 bases short and J 0 bases short, with 10 bases between. The CDR3 runs 16 residues. CDR3 amino acids: CASSQDHSWSTDTQYF. The CDR3 DNA is TGCGCCAGCAGCCAAGATCACAGCTGGAGCACAGATACGCAGTATTTT.

The chain combines TRBV30 with TRBJ2-7, with 7 bases aligning to TRBD2. This CDR3 is built from 13 residues. With 0 bases clipped from V and 5 bases from J, the junction kept 4 bases outside the gene matches. The germline CDR1 and CDR2 sequences are GTSNPN and SVGIG (reference sequence). CDR3 nucleotides: TGTGCCTGGAGTGTAATGGGAGGGCACGAGCAGTACTTC. Translating it yields CAWSVMGGHEQYF.

The rearrangement links TRBV7-9 to TRBJ1-2; a weak D match, TRBD1 (5 bases). Germline CDR1 is SEHNR and CDR2 is FQNEAQ (reference sequence). The CDR3 runs to 14 residues. V was shortened by 0 bases and J by 10 bases, with 15 bases between the two germline ends. CDR3 nucleotide sequence: TGTGCCAGCAGCTTAGCGGAGACAGCCCGATCCTACACCTTC. Translated: CASSLAETARSYTF.

The chain combines TRBV29-1 with TRBJ2-1; tentatively, D is TRBD2 (6 bases). The CDR3 contains 15 residues. The V gene lost 0 bases and the J gene lost 0 bases, with 9 bases spanning the gap. Germline V CDR1 and CDR2: SQVTM, ANQGSEA. The CDR3 DNA reads as TGCAGCGTTGAAGATGACGGGAGCTCCTACAATGAGCAGTTCTTC. Amino acid sequence: CSVEDDGSSYNEQFF.

The chain couples TRBV2 to TRBJ1-5; D may be TRBD1 (5 bases). Trimming took off 8 bases at V and 7 bases at J, with 15 bases between the two ends. Germline lookup yields CDR1 SNHLY and CDR2 FYNNEI. The CDR3 has 13 residues. CDR3 in DNA: TGTGCCAGCTGGGGTCAGGGTGCCCAGCCCCAGCATTTT. This codes for CASWGQGAQPQHF.

This sequence joins TRBV4-3 and TRBJ1-2; tentatively, D is TRBD1 (6 bases). Trimming took 5 bases from V and 2 from J, leaving 15 bases between them. This CDR3 has 15 residues. The V gene's germline CDR1 is LGHNA and CDR2 YSLEER. The CDR3, as DNA: TGCGCCAGCAGCACTCACTCCGGGACAAACTATGGCTACACCTTC. As protein: CASSTHSGTNYGYTF.

The rearrangement joins TRBV4-1 to TRBJ2-3; D may be TRBD1 (6 bases). Germline CDR1 reads MGHRA; CDR2 reads YSYEKL. The CDR3 contains 14 residues. The V end was cut by 5 bases, the J end by 5 bases, with 14 bases between. CDR3 residues: CASSWTEGEDTQYF. The CDR3 nucleotides are TGCGCCAGCAGCTGGACAGAGGGGGAAGATACGCAGTATTTT.

This chain connects TRBV19 to TRBJ2-7; D is perhaps TRBD2 (6 bases). Per the germline V gene, CDR1 is LNHDA and CDR2 is SQIVND (reference sequence). The CDR3 sequence is 14 residues long. Trimming stripped 5 bases from V and 1 base from J, with 12 bases between. In nucleotides, the CDR3 is TGTGCCAGTAGTCCCTTGGGGGGATCCTACGAGCAGTACTTC. Translated, it gives CASSPLGGSYEQYF. The variable domain in full, with the rest retrieved from reference TRBV19 and TRBJ2-7, is DGGITQSPKYLFRKEGQNVTLSCEQNLNHDAMYWYRQDPGQGLRLIYYSQIVNDFQKGDIAEGYSVSREKKESFPLTVTSAQKNPTAFYLCASSPLGGSYEQYFGPGTRLTVT.

This clone turned up a few times. The DNA for the CDR3 is TGTGCCAGTAGTACTACGGACAGGGGGCTGGGTAACTATGGCTACACCTTC. As protein: CASSTTDRGLGNYGYTF. V usage is TRBV19 and J usage is TRBJ1-2; 11 bases are a match to TRBD1. This CDR3 contains 17 residues. Per germline, CDR1 LNHDA and CDR2 SQIVND (reference sequence). With 4 bases clipped from V and 1 base from J, the junction kept 8 bases outside the gene matches.

This chain connects TRBV27 to TRBJ2-3, with 7 bases aligning to TRBD1. The trim removed 3 bases at V and 2 bases at J, leaving 2 bases unmatched. The CDR3 is 14 residues long. The V gene's germline CDR1 is MNHEY and CDR2 SMNVEV (reference sequence). The CDR3 loop reads CASSLDRLTDTQYF. CDR3 coding DNA: TGTGCCAGCAGTTTGGACAGGCTCACAGATACGCAGTATTTT.

Points on this clone: The same CDR3 also results from other DNA sequences found in this sample. The chain recombines TRBV19 with TRBJ1-2; no clear D gene. The CDR3 is 14 amino acids. Germline CDR1 LNHDA, CDR2 SQIVND (reference sequence). Deletions cut 4 bases from V and 4 bases from J, with 13 bases between. In nucleotides, the CDR3 is TGTGCCAGTAGTACCGCCTGGGCGGGCTATGGCTACACCTTC. Amino acid sequence: CASSTAWAGYGYTF.

V and J are TRBV28 and TRBJ2-1; D not resolved. With 2 bases removed from V and 0 bases from J, the gap between germline ends came to 14 bases. Germline CDR1 MDHEN, CDR2 SYDVKM. This CDR3 comprises 17 residues. This CDR3 is CASSLSPLESSYNEQFF. The CDR3 coding sequence is TGTGCCAGCAGTTTAAGCCCCCTGGAGAGCTCCTACAATGAGCAGTTCTTC.

For this clone: One end of the junction varies from germline; a read error may be responsible. The rearrangement links TRBV11-2 to TRBJ2-7; 12 bases match TRBD2. Germline V gene lookup returns CDR1 SGHAT and CDR2 FQNNGV. The CDR3 length is 16 residues. The CDR3, as DNA: TGTGCCAGCAGCTCCTCTGCTAGCGGGGGGGTGTACGAGCAATACTTC. As protein: CASSSSASGGVYEQYF.